This T cell receptor (beta chain) stems from a study of Tregs in tolerant kidney transplant recipients. At the level of the study: A roughly three-day belatacept mixed lymphocyte reaction, sometimes plus 5-day graft donor restimulation, preceded CD4+CD25+CD127- sorting.

On this clone itself: Its specificity is not known.

The CDR3 contains 13 residues. From germline, CDR1 is MNHNY and CDR2 SVGAGI (reference sequence). The V and J ends lost 6 bases and 5 bases respectively, with 14 bases between them. Repertoires were generated with immunoSEQ multiplex PCR, while TCRdb's copy carries only in-frame clones and drops some. Of 15,000 to 20,000 clones listed, approximately 57% are singletons. The clonotype originates from a human donor in good health. Sequencing was carried out using Tregs from blood cultured with allogeneic cells. This rearrangement joins TRBV6-6 to TRBJ2-7; D call uncertain. CDR3 nucleotides: TGTGCCAGCAGCCGTAGCCAGAGCCACGAGCAGTACTTC. Translated: CASSRSQSHEQYF.